There are many counts of the clone carrying this TCR beta chain. The antigen remains undetermined. Germline-derived CDR1 and CDR2 are DFQATT and SNEGSKA (reference sequence). V was pared by 5 bases and J by 2 bases, with 10 bases between. This CDR3 is built from 12 residues. This record belongs to a study of T cells in Graves' hyperthyroidism and ophthalmopathy. Study outcomes and limitations: Blood also held most thyroid clonotypes expanded beyond 0.001. Ophthalmopathy got predicted by the model a median 6.5 months before its onset.

Using RNA transcripts as the source, TCR beta CDR3 regions were amplified. Primed by the HTBI set, a first-round RT-PCR was run on the TCR CDR3. One entry per CDR3 protein, called by TCRdb with MiXCR from the multiplex PCR reads. The sample carries roughly 500,000 distinct CDR3 sequences, 40% to 50% recorded once. This chain connects TRBV20-1 to TRBJ2-7; tentative D call: TRBD2 (5 bases). The origin of this receptor is an adult woman with Graves' disease, either hyperthyroidism or ophthalmopathy (not recorded which). The sample comprised peripheral blood or thyroid tissue (not recorded which). The CDR3 DNA follows: TGCAGTGCTGCCTATAGCGCCTACGAGCAGTACTTC. Residues: CSAAYSAYEQYF.